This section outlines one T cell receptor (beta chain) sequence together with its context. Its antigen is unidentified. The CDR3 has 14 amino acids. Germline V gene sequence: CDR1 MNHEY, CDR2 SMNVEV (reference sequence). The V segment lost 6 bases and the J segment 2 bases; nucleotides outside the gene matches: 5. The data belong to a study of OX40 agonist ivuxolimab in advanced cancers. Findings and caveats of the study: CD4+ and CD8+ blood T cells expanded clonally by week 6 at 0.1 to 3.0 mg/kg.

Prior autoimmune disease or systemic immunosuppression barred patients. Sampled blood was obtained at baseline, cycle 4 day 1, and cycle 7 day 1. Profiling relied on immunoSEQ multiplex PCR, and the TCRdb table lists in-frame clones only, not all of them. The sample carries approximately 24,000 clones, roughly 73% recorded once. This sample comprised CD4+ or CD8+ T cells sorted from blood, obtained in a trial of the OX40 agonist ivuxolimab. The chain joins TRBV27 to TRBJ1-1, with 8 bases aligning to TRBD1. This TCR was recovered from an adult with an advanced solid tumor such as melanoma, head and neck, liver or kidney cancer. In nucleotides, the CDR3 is TGTGCCAGCAGGTGGACAGGGTTTAACACTGAAGCTTTCTTT. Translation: CASRWTGFNTEAFF.